This T cell receptor (beta chain) emerged from a study of cytomegalovirus exposure and HLA in healthy donors. Across the whole study: One earlier analysis, a look at 150 million to 200 million T cells, found some 120 million unique TCR beta sequences. Study results and limitations: Later analysis suggested links between common viral pathogens and several top significant clusters. For TCR beta chains, V- and J-gene trimming was later linked to a missense DCLRE1C variant.

Germline CDR1 is MGHRA and CDR2 is YSYEKL. Trimming pared 5 bases from V and 4 bases from J, leaving 17 bases between. The CDR3 covers 15 residues. This cohort consisted of healthy bone marrow donors. A multiplex PCR was run with 60 Vbeta primers and 13 Jbeta primers. Only in-frame clones appear in the TCRdb table, and some are missing; sequencing was by immunoSEQ multiplex PCR. Here the sample spans some 140,000 clones, 65% to 80% being singletons. With regard to this clone: Its specificity is unknown.

This sequence was found in a man aged 35 to 55 in good health and CMV-seronegative. The sample taken for sequencing was PBMCs. This sequence joins TRBV4-1 and TRBJ1-2, with D possibly matching TRBD1 (5 bases). CDR3 DNA sequence: TGCGCCAGCAGCTCACCTGGGTCTACAGGCTATGGCTACACCTTC. Translated: CASSSPGSTGYGYTF.